One and the same sample provided the 21 T cell receptor beta chains below, sequenced in a study of technical replicates of blood from a few donors (TCRdb year 2017). Receptor libraries were prepared by the immunoSEQ multiplex PCR assay. What TCRdb holds here is the immuneACCESS table cut down to in-frame rearrangements. Part of the clones is not present; checked against another copy, under half of the missing clones reflect an unresolved V gene, and the others are unexplained. This sample has about 15,000 clones in its table, and about four fifths of those were observed once. The ten largest account for about a tenth of the sample. Sequencing input: PBMCs. Every receptor here comes from a human donor in good health. Some clones in this sample may be carry-over from other donors' samples.

CDR3 in amino acids: CASSKVGAGELFF. Written as DNA, the CDR3 is TGTGCCAGCAGCAAAGTCGGGGCCGGGGAGCTGTTTTTT. This chain uses TRBV21-1 with TRBJ2-2; TRBD2 is taken as the D call from the table, unchecked against the DNA. TRBV21-1 is reported as a pseudogene. CDR3 size: 13 residues.

The chain recombines TRBV6-6 with TRBJ2-7; D possibly corresponds to TRBD2 (6 bases). CDR1 and CDR2 (germline): MNHNY, SVGAGI (reference sequence). This CDR3 has 11 residues. V gave up 3 bases and J gave up 11 bases, with 11 bases separating them. CDR3 coding DNA: TGTGCCAGCAGTTATGGAGGGAGAAAGTACTTC. Its protein is CASSYGGRKYF.

This chain connects TRBV18 to TRBJ2-7; 10 bases fit TRBD2. CDR1 and CDR2 (germline): KGHSH, LQKENI. CDR3 length equals 14 residues. Germline trimming cut 2 bases from V and 3 bases from J; bases unmatched to any gene: 1. Here the CDR3 DNA reads TGTGCCAGCTCACCAGAGCGGGAGGGCTACGAGCAGTACTTC. Its translation is CASSPEREGYEQYF.

The rearrangement joins TRBV5-6 to TRBJ1-2, with no clear D. CDR3 size: 15 residues. V lost 4 bases and J 4 bases, leaving 17 bases between the germline ends. The germline V gene encodes CDR1 SGHDT and CDR2 YYEEEE. CDR3 region: CASSDGPPWSYGYTF. For the CDR3, the DNA is TGTGCCAGCAGCGACGGCCCACCGTGGAGCTATGGCTACACCTTC.

The CDR3 sequence is CASSPRQGDRSNEKLFF. In nucleotides, the CDR3 is TGTGCCAGCAGCCCCCGACAGGGGGATAGGTCGAATGAAAAACTGTTTTTT. The chain carries TRBV4-2 and TRBJ1-4; TRBD1 matches 9 bases. Germline CDR1 LGHNA, CDR2 YNFKEQ. J gave up 5 bases and V 4 bases, and 11 bases lay outside the gene matches. The CDR3 is 17 amino acids.

This rearrangement joins TRBV7-9 to TRBJ2-1; 9 nucleotides match TRBD2. CDR1 and CDR2 from the germline V gene are SEHNR and FQNEAQ (reference sequence). After removal of 1 base from V and 2 bases from J, the junction contained 0 bases not matched to a gene. The CDR3 contains 15 residues. Here the CDR3 reads CASSLGGRAYNEQFF. The CDR3 nucleotides read TGTGCCAGCAGCTTAGGCGGGAGGGCCTACAATGAGCAGTTCTTC.

The chain combines TRBV28 with TRBJ2-3; 7 bases agree with TRBD2. The CDR3 covers 15 residues. CDR1 is MDHEN and CDR2 is SYDVKM in the germline V gene. Trimming took 6 bases from V and 1 from J; bases not matched to a gene: 7. CDR3 DNA: TGTGCCAGCAGGATTCGGGCGGGAGGCACAGATACGCAGTATTTT. It encodes CASRIRAGGTDTQYF. The entire variable domain, with the rest obtained from reference TRBV28 and TRBJ2-3, is as follows: DVKVTQSSRYLVKRTGEKVFLECVQDMDHENMFWYRQDPGLGLRLIYFSYDVKMKEKGDIPEGYSVSREKKERFSLILESASTNQTSMYLCASRIRAGGTDTQYFGPGTRLTVL.

There are a few counts of this clone. The chain is built from TRBV6-6 and TRBJ1-1; TRBD1 aligns across 8 bases. This CDR3 is 14 amino acids long. Trimming cost V 6 bases and J 4 bases; bases outside gene matches: 7. Germline CDR1 is MNHNY and CDR2 is SVGAGI (reference sequence). The CDR3 protein is CASRTTGGGTEAFF. The CDR3 DNA reads as TGTGCCAGCAGAACCACAGGGGGTGGCACTGAAGCTTTCTTT.

The J gene is TRBJ2-7, the V gene TRBV15, with D hard to call. From germline, CDR1 is LNHNV and CDR2 YYDKDF (reference sequence). This CDR3 spans 12 amino acids. V was pared by 0 bases and J by 3 bases, with 3 bases between. The CDR3 reads CATSRDIYEQYF. CDR3 in DNA: TGTGCCACCAGCAGAGATATCTACGAGCAGTACTTC.

V usage is TRBV5-4 and J usage is TRBJ2-5; TRBD2 aligns across 8 bases. Trimming at V came to 1 base and at J to 1 base, leaving 6 bases not matched to a gene. The CDR3 runs 16 residues. The V gene's germline CDR1 is SGHNT and CDR2 YYREEE (reference sequence). The CDR3 DNA follows: TGTGCCAGCAGCTTGTCAGCGGGAGCCCTCCAAGAGACCCAGTACTTC. It yields the protein CASSLSAGALQETQYF.

This sequence joins TRBV4-1 and TRBJ2-7, with D possibly being TRBD1 (6 bases). The V and J ends lost 4 bases and 1 base respectively, with 8 bases between them. CDR1 is MGHRA, CDR2 YSYEKL, per germline. The CDR3 sequence is 13 residues long. The DNA for the CDR3 is TGCGCCAGCAGCCCGACAGGTTCCTACGAGCAGTACTTC. Translating it yields CASSPTGSYEQYF.

The rearrangement joins TRBV6-4 to TRBJ2-7; the match to TRBD2 covers 9 bases. This CDR3 spans 17 amino acids. The trim removed 0 bases at V and 4 bases at J, leaving 10 bases unmatched. CDR1 is MRHNA, CDR2 SNTAGT, per germline. As DNA, the CDR3 is TGTGCCAGCAGTGACTCGATAGCGCGGGAGGGTCTGTACGAGCAGTACTTC. Translated: CASSDSIAREGLYEQYF.

The genes are TRBV29-1 and TRBJ2-1; D possibly corresponds to TRBD2 (5 bases). The CDR3 runs 15 residues. Trimming took off 0 bases at V and 0 bases at J, with 9 bases between the two ends. Looked up from germline, CDR1 is SQVTM and CDR2 is ANQGSEA. The CDR3 loop is CSVEDRGSSYNEQFF. The CDR3 bases are TGCAGCGTTGAAGATCGTGGGAGCTCCTACAATGAGCAGTTCTTC.

The rearrangement links TRBV13 to TRBJ1-1; TRBD1 matches 9 bases. Germline CDR1 reads PRHDT; CDR2 reads FYEKMQ (reference sequence). The CDR3 runs 15 residues. The V segment lost 5 bases and the J segment 5 bases; nucleotides outside the gene matches: 9. CDR3 DNA: TGTGCCAGCAGCATAGAGGGACAGGGTACGACTGAAGCTTTCTTT. Amino acid sequence: CASSIEGQGTTEAFF. Together with reference TRBV13 and TRBJ1-1, the CDR3 gives the full variable domain: AAGVIQSPRHLIKEKRETATLKCYPIPRHDTVYWYQQGPGQDPQFLISFYEKMQSDKGSIPDRFSAQQFSDYHSELNMSSLELGDSALYFCASSIEGQGTTEAFFGQGTRLTVV.

The rearrangement links TRBV6-1 to TRBJ2-7; no reliable D call. V was shortened by 4 bases and J by 3 bases, with 13 bases between the two germline ends. The CDR3 sequence is 14 residues long. From germline, CDR1 is MNHNS and CDR2 SASEGT. CDR3 sequence (DNA): TGTGCCAGCAGTGTTGACTGGAGCATCTACGAGCAGTACTTC. Translating gives CASSVDWSIYEQYF.

This clone was seen once. The chain links TRBV7-9 to TRBJ2-1; 7 positions match TRBD2. The CDR3 consists of 15 residues. CDR1 and CDR2 from the germline V gene are SEHNR and FQNEAQ (reference sequence). V shed 0 bases and J 9 bases; nucleotides not matched to a gene: 8. In nucleotides, the CDR3 is TGTGCCAGCAGCTTAGCCACGGGAGGATCCGGTGAGCAGTTCTTC. Its translation is CASSLATGGSGEQFF.

The chain links TRBV19 to TRBJ2-1; the match to TRBD2 covers 9 bases. CDR3 length: 16 amino acids. Germline lookup yields CDR1 LNHDA and CDR2 SQIVND (reference sequence). After removal of 0 bases from V and 2 bases from J, the junction contained 2 bases not matched to a gene. The CDR3 nucleotides read TGTGCCAGTAGTATAGATCTAGCGGGAACCTACAATGAGCAGTTCTTC. Its translation: CASSIDLAGTYNEQFF. Drawing the rest from reference TRBV19 and TRBJ2-1, the complete variable domain is DGGITQSPKYLFRKEGQNVTLSCEQNLNHDAMYWYRQDPGQGLRLIYYSQIVNDFQKGDIAEGYSVSREKKESFPLTVTSAQKNPTAFYLCASSIDLAGTYNEQFFGPGTRLTVL.

J is TRBJ1-1 and V is TRBV11-2, with TRBD1 matching over 9 bases. The CDR3 spans 15 residues. Germline CDR1 is SGHAT and CDR2 is FQNNGV. Trimming at V came to 5 bases and at J to 1 base, leaving 5 bases not matched to a gene. This CDR3 reads CASSPGTGTNTEAFF. The CDR3 coding sequence is TGTGCCAGCAGCCCGGGGACAGGGACGAACACTGAAGCTTTCTTT.

This clone appeared a single time. The chain links TRBV5-4 to TRBJ2-3, with 11 bases aligning to TRBD2. Per the germline V gene, CDR1 is SGHNT and CDR2 is YYREEE (reference sequence). The ends lost 6 bases at V and 4 bases at J; junction bases unmatched: 4. The CDR3 sequence is 14 residues long. DNA for the CDR3: TGTGCCAGCACCCTAGCGGGAGGCGCAGATACGCAGTATTTT. Translating gives CASTLAGGADTQYF.

The chain has TRBV6-5 and TRBJ2-1, with D tentatively TRBD1 (6 bases). CDR1 and CDR2 from the germline V gene are MNHEY and SVGAGI. V lost 4 bases to trimming and J lost 5 bases, with 18 bases between them. This CDR3 spans 16 amino acids. The CDR3 reads CASSSNRVFRDNEQFF. The CDR3 DNA reads TGTGCCAGCAGTTCGAACAGGGTATTCAGGGACAATGAGCAGTTCTTC.

The V call is TRBV5-1, the J call TRBJ2-7; D might be TRBD2 (5 bases). The germline V gene encodes CDR1 SGHRS and CDR2 YFSETQ. Trimming cost V 1 base and J 4 bases, with 9 bases left between them. The CDR3 consists of 13 residues. Written as DNA, the CDR3 is TGCGCCAGCAGCTTGACGGGGATATACGAGCAGTACTTC. Translation: CASSLTGIYEQYF.